The text below deals with one T cell receptor beta chain. The antigen remains unidentified. The data stem from a study of shared clonotypes between healthy human individuals. Findings and caveats of the study: Clonotypes shared by all four donors outscored non-shared clonotypes in generation probability. Owing to a small donor count, the genetic and exposure-history diversity represented was limited. Naive subsets generally exceeded memory subsets in estimated richness.

The CDR3 is 13 residues long. CDR1 is GTSNPN and CDR2 is SVGIG in the germline V gene (reference sequence). The V and J ends lost 1 base and 5 bases, in that order; junction bases with no gene match: 3. The table came from immunoSEQ multiplex PCR; TCRdb's copy has only in-frame clones and leaves some out. In the table there are roughly 890,000 clones, roughly 92% of which are singletons. CD45RO-negative CD8 cells positively selected for CCR7 made up the naive population, which excluded terminally differentiated effector memory CD45RA+ cells. Every one of the donors was a Caucasian adult that lived in Nashville, Tennessee.

The V gene is TRBV30, the J gene TRBJ2-7, with 9 bases aligning to TRBD1. The sequence was obtained from a young man in good health. The sample consisted of naive CD8+ T cells sorted from blood. This CDR3 is CAWSGGTGNEQYF. In DNA, the CDR3 is TGTGCCTGGAGTGGGGGGACAGGGAACGAGCAGTACTTC.